The 17 T cell receptor beta chains below all came from one sample that was sequenced in a study of memory CD4+ T cells and cytomegalovirus serostatus. Single viable CD3+CD4+CD8-CD45RO+ cells were sorted as the memory CD4+ T cells. TCRdb keeps only in-frame clones here, not all; method: immunoSEQ multiplex PCR. The sample lists just under 65,000 clones, around 77% occurring once. The sample was memory CD4+ T cells from blood. Receptor source: an adult in good health and CMV-seronegative.

For this clone: This CDR3 is also generated by other DNA sequences in the sample. This chain connects TRBV29-1 to TRBJ1-1; 10 bases fit TRBD1. V lost 6 bases and J lost 4; bases outside the gene matches: 2. Germline CDR1 and CDR2: SQVTM and ANQGSEA. This CDR3 region has 12 residues. The CDR3 sequence: CSVRTGGTEAFF. DNA for the CDR3: TGCAGCGTAAGGACAGGGGGCACTGAAGCTTTCTTT.

V gene TRBV6-5 combines with J gene TRBJ2-5; maybe TRBD1 (6 bases). The CDR3 extends over 13 amino acids. The V end lost 6 bases, the J end lost 5 bases, and 13 bases lay between the germline ends. In germline, CDR1 is MNHEY, CDR2 SVGAGI. CDR3 in amino acids: CASSRQEFETQYF. In DNA, the CDR3 is TGTGCCAGCAGCCGACAGGAGTTTGAGACCCAGTACTTC.

The genes are TRBV30 and TRBJ2-5, with 7 bases lining up with TRBD2. The CDR3 runs 13 residues. V shed 6 bases, J shed 0 bases, and the junction held 4 bases outside the gene matches. Germline CDR1 is GTSNPN and CDR2 is SVGIG (reference sequence). Here the CDR3 reads CACRAGNQETQYF. For the CDR3, the DNA is TGTGCCTGCCGAGCGGGGAACCAAGAGACCCAGTACTTC.

The chain combines TRBV14 with TRBJ1-1, with D perhaps TRBD1 (6 bases). The CDR3 loop spans 13 amino acids. Trimming left V 5 bases short and J 7 bases short, with 14 bases between. In germline, CDR1 is SGHDN, CDR2 FVKESK. The CDR3 loop reads CASSRNRVGEAFF. CDR3 sequence (DNA): TGTGCCAGCAGCAGGAACAGGGTGGGTGAAGCTTTCTTT. The full variable domain, in which reference TRBV14 and TRBJ1-1 provide the parts outside the CDR3, is EAGVTQFPSHSVIEKGQTVTLRCDPISGHDNLYWYRRVMGKEIKFLLHFVKESKQDESGMPNNRFLAERTGGTYSTLKVQPAELEDSGVYFCASSRNRVGEAFFGQGTRLTVV.

A few counts support this clone. The rearrangement links TRBV2 to TRBJ1-1; weak D call: TRBD1 (6 bases). This CDR3 has 13 residues. Germline loops: CDR1 SNHLY, CDR2 FYNNEI. Trimming removed 1 base from V and 3 bases from J, with 6 bases in between. In DNA form, the CDR3 reads TGTGCCAGCAGTGAAGGGGGGCACACTGAAGCTTTCTTT. This sequence encodes CASSEGGHTEAFF.

The rearrangement joins TRBV19 to TRBJ1-1; D is unresolved. V was cut by 3 bases and J by 7 bases, with 12 bases left in between. The germline V gene has CDR1 LNHDA and CDR2 SQIVND (reference sequence). This CDR3 comprises 13 residues. CDR3 in amino acids: CASSIGVIGEAFF. In DNA form, the CDR3 reads TGTGCCAGTAGTATTGGGGTTATCGGTGAAGCTTTCTTT. The complete variable domain, with remaining parts taken from reference TRBV19 and TRBJ1-1, reads DGGITQSPKYLFRKEGQNVTLSCEQNLNHDAMYWYRQDPGQGLRLIYYSQIVNDFQKGDIAEGYSVSREKKESFPLTVTSAQKNPTAFYLCASSIGVIGEAFFGQGTRLTVV.

Worth noting for this clone: Additional DNA sequences in this sample encode the identical CDR3. The rearrangement joins TRBV5-1 to TRBJ1-1; 7 bases map to TRBD1. This CDR3 contains 16 residues. CDR1 and CDR2 from the germline V gene are SGHRS and YFSETQ. V trimming: 0 bases; J trimming: 0 bases; junction bases outside the gene matches: 5. CDR3 region: CASSLAWGQLNTEAFF. The CDR3 nucleotides are TGCGCCAGCAGCTTGGCCTGGGGACAGCTGAACACTGAAGCTTTCTTT. The full variable domain, rest sourced from reference TRBV5-1 and TRBJ1-1, is KAGVTQTPRYLIKTRGQQVTLSCSPISGHRSVSWYQQTPGQGLQFLFEYFSETQRNKGNFPGRFSGRQFSNSRSEMNVSTLELGDSALYLCASSLAWGQLNTEAFFGQGTRLTVV.

This chain connects TRBV18 to TRBJ1-2; D might be TRBD1 (6 bases). Trimming took 6 bases from V and 5 from J, leaving 16 bases between them. The CDR3 is 14 amino acids. Germline V gene data show CDR1 as KGHSH and CDR2 as LQKENI. CDR3 nucleotide sequence: TGTGCCAGCTCCGGAGGCCGGGGGCAGTATGGCTACACCTTC. Its protein product is CASSGGRGQYGYTF.

This chain connects TRBV27 to TRBJ2-5; D might be TRBD1 (6 bases). V dropped 0 bases and J dropped 5 bases, with 19 bases sitting between them. Per germline, CDR1 MNHEY and CDR2 SMNVEV (reference sequence). The CDR3 spans 17 residues. CDR3 bases: TGTGCCAGCAGTTTATCCCGAGTCACAGGGAGAGGGGAGACCCAGTACTTC. The encoded protein is CASSLSRVTGRGETQYF.

This chain links TRBV28 with TRBJ1-2; maybe TRBD1 (5 bases). Trimming stripped 7 bases from V and 8 bases from J, with 20 bases between. Germline-derived CDR1 and CDR2 are MDHEN and SYDVKM. CDR3 length: 14 residues. The CDR3 coding sequence is TGTGCCAGCATCTCATTAATAGGGGTAGGGGGCTACACCTTC. This sequence encodes CASISLIGVGGYTF.

The chain links TRBV7-2 to TRBJ1-2; maybe TRBD1 (6 bases). There are 15 residues in the CDR3. With 5 bases removed from V and 2 bases from J, the gap between germline ends came to 15 bases. Germline values: CDR1 SGHTA, CDR2 FQGNSA. The CDR3 spells CASSHTVQGNYGYTF. For the CDR3, the DNA is TGTGCCAGCAGCCATACTGTCCAGGGGAACTATGGCTACACCTTC.

This rearrangement joins TRBV10-3 to TRBJ1-1, with 8 positions matching TRBD1. Looked up from germline, CDR1 is ENHRY and CDR2 is SYGVKD. J gave up 0 bases and V 0 bases, and 0 bases lay outside the gene matches. The CDR3 runs to 15 residues. This CDR3 reads CAISESGQVNTEAFF. In DNA form, the CDR3 reads TGTGCCATCAGTGAGTCGGGACAGGTGAACACTGAAGCTTTCTTT.

This clone is a singleton in its sample. The chain is built from TRBV28 and TRBJ1-4; possible D gene TRBD1, 6 bases. CDR3 length: 15 residues. Germline V gene data show CDR1 as MDHEN and CDR2 as SYDVKM. Trimming took 5 bases from V and 4 from J, leaving 14 bases between them. This CDR3 reads CASSPPGQLNEKLFF. The CDR3 DNA reads as TGTGCCAGCAGTCCCCCCGGACAGCTTAATGAAAAACTGTTTTTT. The variable domain in full, completed from reference TRBV28 and TRBJ1-4, reads DVKVTQSSRYLVKRTGEKVFLECVQDMDHENMFWYRQDPGLGLRLIYFSYDVKMKEKGDIPEGYSVSREKKERFSLILESASTNQTSMYLCASSPPGQLNEKLFFGSGTQLSVL.

This clone came up once. The CDR3 protein is CASSLEGQTSGNTIYF. The CDR3 DNA reads TGTGCCAGCAGCTTAGAGGGGCAGACCTCTGGAAACACCATATATTTT. The V and J genes are TRBV7-8 and TRBJ1-3, with D possibly being TRBD1 (5 bases). CDR1 and CDR2 (germline): SGHVS, FQNEAQ. The CDR3 is made up of 16 amino acids. The V and J ends lost 1 base and 0 bases respectively, with 10 bases between them.

V usage is TRBV30 and J usage is TRBJ2-1, with 9 bases that match TRBD2. The CDR3 consists of 17 residues. V lost 2 bases and J lost 7; bases outside the gene matches: 15. CDR1 is GTSNPN, CDR2 SVGIG, per germline (reference sequence). CDR3 residues: CAWSSPNSGRGRNEQFF. For the CDR3, the DNA is TGTGCCTGGAGTTCCCCTAATAGCGGGAGAGGGAGAAATGAGCAGTTCTTC.

The chain has TRBV19 and TRBJ2-7, with D possibly being TRBD1 (6 bases). CDR3 length: 14 residues. CDR1 and CDR2 from the germline V gene are LNHDA and SQIVND (reference sequence). Between the trimmed V and J ends, which lost 7 bases and 6 bases, there was a span of 19 bases. CDR3 bases: TGTGCCAGTAAAGTAGGAGAGGGGGTACGCGAGCAGTACTTC. Protein: CASKVGEGVREQYF. Full variable domain (outside the CDR3, taken from reference TRBV19 and TRBJ2-7): DGGITQSPKYLFRKEGQNVTLSCEQNLNHDAMYWYRQDPGQGLRLIYYSQIVNDFQKGDIAEGYSVSREKKESFPLTVTSAQKNPTAFYLCASKVGEGVREQYFGPGTRLTVT.

This chain links TRBV7-6 with TRBJ2-6, with D possibly TRBD2 on 6 matching bases. CDR1 SGHVS and CDR2 FNYEAQ come from the germline V gene. The CDR3 spans 18 residues. Trimming took off 1 base at V and 0 bases at J, with 13 bases between the two ends. The CDR3 DNA reads TGTGCCAGCAGCTTAGAGAGCGGGCGGAGCTCTGGGGCCAACGTCCTGACTTTC. The encoded protein is CASSLESGRSSGANVLTF.